Each of the 4 T cell receptor beta chains below was sequenced from the same sample in a study of monozygotic twins with inflammatory bowel disease (dated 2019 in TCRdb). Receptor amplification or capture employed 5' RACE. Sequencer: Illumina HiSeq 2500. TCRdb reprocessed the raw reads; every CDR3 protein sequence is a single record, and DNA is not supplied. The table kept for this sample lists about 300,000 distinct CDR3 sequences. Clones ranked in the top ten supply roughly 5.2% of the sample. The specimen was blood. The receptors originated from a human donor with ulcerative colitis or Crohn's disease, or a healthy co-twin of an affected twin (not recorded which).

The gene calls are TRBV20-1 and TRBJ1-5; as DNA is missing, the TRBD1 call by TCRdb cannot be tested. Germline-derived CDR1 and CDR2 are DFQATT and SNEGSKA (reference sequence). The CDR3 extends over 14 amino acids. CDR3 region: CSARRGLGNQPQHF.

The V and J genes are TRBV28 and TRBJ1-1. This CDR3 region has 13 residues. Germline values: CDR1 MDHEN, CDR2 SYDVKM. This chain's CDR3 is CANSQLPNTEAFF.

V is TRBV7-2 and J is TRBJ2-7; the TRBD2 assignment by TCRdb is unverifiable without DNA. Germline-derived CDR1 and CDR2 are SGHTA and FQGNSA. The CDR3 covers 11 residues. This CDR3 reads CASSSTSFQYF. Filled out from reference TRBV7-2 and TRBJ2-7, the complete variable domain reads GAGVSQSPSNKVTEKGKDVELRCDPISGHTALYWYRQSLGQGLEFLIYFQGNSAPDKSGLPSDRFSAERTGGSVSTLTIQRTQQEDSAVYLCASSSTSFQYFGPGTRLTVT.

The chain combines TRBV7-7 with TRBJ2-5; TCRdb outputs TRBD1, but without DNA this stays unchecked. Germline loops: CDR1 SSHAT, CDR2 FNYEAQ (reference sequence). The CDR3 runs 13 residues. The chain's CDR3 is CASSLDRAETQYF.